A single TCR beta chain is shown here with its context. Its antigen remains unidentified. The record originates from a study of graft-versus-host responses after intestinal transplantation. The method was immunoSEQ multiplex PCR; TCRdb's version includes in-frame clones alone and lacks a portion of them. The sample has approximately 78,000 clones, over 75% seen once. The germline V gene encodes CDR1 MDHEN and CDR2 SYDVKM. There are 15 residues in the CDR3. V shed 5 bases and J shed 3 bases, with 15 bases lying between them. The chain links TRBV28 to TRBJ2-3, with TRBD1 as a possible D gene (6 bases). The sample here was unstimulated CD8+ T cells sorted from spleen or lymph node cells, taken before transplant. The clonotype originates from a human donor who was the organ donor for an intestinal transplant. The CDR3: CASSITGTVTDTQYF. CDR3 DNA sequence: TGTGCCAGCAGTATTACAGGGACCGTGACAGATACGCAGTATTTT. The complete variable domain, with remaining parts taken from reference TRBV28 and TRBJ2-3, reads DVKVTQSSRYLVKRTGEKVFLECVQDMDHENMFWYRQDPGLGLRLIYFSYDVKMKEKGDIPEGYSVSREKKERFSLILESASTNQTSMYLCASSITGTVTDTQYFGPGTRLTVL.